The 18 T cell receptor beta chains presented below share a single source sample, sequenced in a study of graft-versus-host responses after intestinal transplantation. Clones were read by immunoSEQ multiplex PCR, and TCRdb kept only the in-frame ones, dropping some. The table records roughly 43,000 clones, 85% to 95% of them present only once. The sequencing here drew on PBMCs, taken approximately 350 days after intestinal transplant. These TCRs come from a human patient who received an intestinal transplant, so some T cells may come from the graft donor.

J is TRBJ2-4 and V is TRBV4-1; 10 nucleotides agree with TRBD2. This CDR3 spans 17 amino acids. Trimming removed 2 bases from V and 6 bases from J; junction bases left unmatched: 10. Germline lookup yields CDR1 MGHRA and CDR2 YSYEKL. The CDR3 DNA reads TGCGCCAGCAGCCAACCTCAGCGGGAGGGAAGGGGAAACATTCAGTACTTC. Its protein is CASSQPQREGRGNIQYF.

This chain joins TRBV7-2 and TRBJ2-1; 8 nucleotides line up with TRBD2. CDR1 and CDR2 (germline): SGHTA, FQGNSA. Trimming removed 4 bases from V and 1 base from J; junction bases left unmatched: 3. This CDR3 is built from 15 residues. CDR3 residues: CASSSTSDSYNEQFF. DNA of the CDR3: TGTGCCAGCAGCTCGACTAGCGATTCCTACAATGAGCAGTTCTTC.

This clone was seen once. The chain has TRBV5-1 and TRBJ2-1, with TRBD2 matching 9 bases. The CDR3 is made up of 15 amino acids. Germline V lookup: CDR1 SGHRS, CDR2 YFSETQ. Losses at the gene ends were 7 bases for V and 0 bases for J; bases not matched to a gene: 5. CDR3 nucleotides: TGCGCCAGCGAACTTAGCGGGAGCTCCTACAATGAGCAGTTCTTC. Translation: CASELSGSSYNEQFF.

CDR3 protein: CASGLARDWMSGYTF. The DNA of the CDR3 is TGTGCTAGTGGTCTCGCCAGGGATTGGATGAGTGGCTACACCTTC. The chain carries TRBV12-5 and TRBJ1-2; weak D call: TRBD1 (5 bases). The CDR3 consists of 15 residues. Per the germline V gene, CDR1 is LGHNT and CDR2 is FRNRAP. The V and J ends lost 5 bases and 7 bases respectively, with 20 bases between them.

The chain uses TRBV6-6 and TRBJ1-1; no clear D gene. With 2 bases removed from V and 3 bases from J, the gap between germline ends came to 10 bases. CDR3 size: 14 residues. CDR1 and CDR2 (germline): MNHNY, SVGAGI (reference sequence). This CDR3 reads CASSYRRGDTEAFF. In nucleotides, the CDR3 is TGTGCCAGCAGTTACCGTAGAGGAGACACTGAAGCTTTCTTT.

The chain is built from TRBV10-3 and TRBJ2-7, with D uncertain. Deletions cut 7 bases from V and 3 bases from J, with 7 bases between. Germline assignment: CDR1 ENHRY and CDR2 SYGVKD. The CDR3 covers 11 residues. CDR3 region: CAITSGYEQYF. DNA for the CDR3: TGTGCCATCACCTCAGGCTACGAGCAGTACTTC.

This sequence joins TRBV11-2 and TRBJ1-1; tentative D call: TRBD1 (6 bases). Germline V gives CDR1 SGHAT, CDR2 FQNNGV. This CDR3 is 14 amino acids long. With 3 bases removed from V and 5 bases from J, the gap between germline ends came to 13 bases. CDR3 region: CASSLAGVGTEAFF. DNA of the CDR3: TGTGCCAGCAGCTTGGCAGGGGTCGGGACTGAAGCTTTCTTT.

The chain combines TRBV7-9 with TRBJ2-7; no definite D call. The CDR3 contains 13 residues. Trimming left V 5 bases short and J 0 bases short, with 8 bases between. Germline lookup yields CDR1 SEHNR and CDR2 FQNEAQ (reference sequence). The DNA of the CDR3 is TGTGCCAGCAGCCCCCCGGGCTCCTACGAGCAGTACTTC. It yields the protein CASSPPGSYEQYF.

The V gene is TRBV5-6, the J gene TRBJ2-1, with D unresolved. V lost 4 bases and J 6 bases, leaving 5 bases between the germline ends. Germline-derived CDR1 and CDR2 are SGHDT and YYEEEE. The CDR3 extends over 11 amino acids. The CDR3 loop reads CASSLSNEQFF. CDR3 coding DNA: TGTGCCAGCAGCCTGTCCAATGAGCAGTTCTTC.

CDR3 residues: CASRSTGGLGNIQYF. Here the CDR3 DNA reads TGTGCCAGCAGATCGACAGGGGGGCTCGGAAACATTCAGTACTTC. This sequence joins TRBV27 and TRBJ2-4; 9 nucleotides agree with TRBD1. Germline trimming cut 6 bases from V and 6 bases from J; bases unmatched to any gene: 9. The CDR3 contains 15 residues. CDR1 is MNHEY and CDR2 is SMNVEV in the germline V gene (reference sequence).

This clone has a single count. The chain couples TRBV5-4 to TRBJ1-3; 8 bases are shared with TRBD1. This CDR3 is 15 amino acids long. After removal of 4 bases from V and 4 bases from J, the junction contained 7 bases not matched to a gene. CDR1 and CDR2 from the germline V gene are SGHNT and YYREEE (reference sequence). CDR3 sequence: CASSQGQAGGNTIYF. In DNA, the CDR3 is TGTGCCAGCAGCCAGGGACAGGCGGGGGGAAACACCATATATTTT.

This clone was recorded once. The gene calls are TRBV18 and TRBJ2-7; TRBD1 aligns across 8 bases. Germline loops: CDR1 KGHSH, CDR2 LQKENI. This CDR3 comprises 15 residues. Trimming at V came to 0 bases and at J to 3 bases, leaving 4 bases not matched to a gene. CDR3 in amino acids: CASSPPTGEGYEQYF. CDR3 sequence (DNA): TGTGCCAGCTCACCACCGACAGGGGAAGGCTACGAGCAGTACTTC.

The CDR3 nucleotides read TGTGCCAGCTCACCACCGCATACCGGGGAGCTGTTTTTT. It is translated as CASSPPHTGELFF. This chain uses TRBV18 with TRBJ2-2; unclear D gene. V gave up 0 bases and J gave up 5 bases, with 4 bases separating them. From germline, CDR1 is KGHSH and CDR2 LQKENI. The CDR3 contains 13 residues.

The CDR3 is CASSHGRGAGSFRDEQYF. The CDR3 DNA is TGTGCCAGCAGCCACGGGAGGGGGGCAGGGAGTTTTCGCGACGAGCAGTACTTC. The rearrangement links TRBV4-2 to TRBJ2-7, with 8 bases that match TRBD2. V trimming: 3 bases; J trimming: 5 bases; junction bases outside the gene matches: 18. Looked up from germline, CDR1 is LGHNA and CDR2 is YNFKEQ. The CDR3 spans 18 residues.

Comment on this clone: This sample also contains other DNA sequences that code for the same CDR3. This chain connects TRBV29-1 to TRBJ1-1; maybe TRBD1 (5 bases). CDR1 SQVTM and CDR2 ANQGSEA come from the germline V gene. The CDR3 runs to 13 residues. Trimming left V 4 bases short and J 2 bases short, with 11 bases between. As DNA, the CDR3 is TGCAGCGTTGGGGGGGTTCTAAACACTGAAGCTTTCTTT. Protein: CSVGGVLNTEAFF.

The chain joins TRBV6-5 to TRBJ2-7; D call uncertain. Germline loops: CDR1 MNHEY, CDR2 SVGAGI. V was trimmed by 2 bases and J by 1 base, leaving 9 bases between them. This CDR3 contains 14 residues. The CDR3 nucleotides are TGTGCCAGCAGTTACGAGTTGAAGTCCTACGAGCAGTACTTC. Translating it yields CASSYELKSYEQYF.

The chain links TRBV2 to TRBJ2-7, with 7 nucleotides matching TRBD2. Germline V gives CDR1 SNHLY, CDR2 FYNNEI. This CDR3 region has 13 residues. V lost 6 bases and J lost 4; bases outside the gene matches: 6. The CDR3 is CASRGGEAYEQYF. The CDR3 DNA reads TGTGCCAGCAGGGGAGGGGAGGCTTACGAGCAGTACTTC.

This chain uses TRBV6-6 with TRBJ1-6; 7 nucleotides agree with TRBD1. Germline loops: CDR1 MNHNY, CDR2 SVGAGI (reference sequence). The trim removed 5 bases at V and 7 bases at J, leaving 5 bases unmatched. CDR3 length equals 14 residues. CDR3 DNA: TGTGCCAGCAGTCCGACAGGGTTAAATTCACCCCTCCACTTT. It translates to CASSPTGLNSPLHF.